Shown below are 29 T cell receptor beta chains from a single sample sequenced in a study of blood T cell repertoires in COVID-19. Produced via immunoSEQ multiplex PCR; TCRdb's table is partial and in-frame only. The repertoire holds over 150,000 clones, roughly nine tenths seen once, with about 1.9% in the top ten. The sequencing input was peripheral blood. Receptors originate from a man aged 18 to 30 who had recovered from COVID-19.

This sequence joins TRBV19 and TRBJ2-1; 7 bases align to TRBD2. The ends lost 3 bases at V and 12 bases at J; junction bases unmatched: 14. Germline values: CDR1 LNHDA, CDR2 SQIVND (reference sequence). There are 15 residues in the CDR3. The CDR3, as DNA: TGTGCCAGTAGTATGAGGGAGGGGACCTTAGTATGGCAGTTCTTC. Its protein is CASSMREGTLVWQFF.

On this clone itself: Within the sample, other DNA sequences also encode this same CDR3. V and J are TRBV7-2 and TRBJ1-5, with TRBD1 matching 7 bases. The CDR3 has 14 amino acids. CDR1 SGHTA and CDR2 FQGNSA come from the germline V gene. The V gene end was trimmed by 5 bases and the J gene end by 2 bases; junction bases not matched to a gene: 3. CDR3 DNA sequence: TGTGCCAGCAGCCCCGGGACAGGCAATCAGCCCCAGCATTTT. Translation: CASSPGTGNQPQHF.

The chain is built from TRBV24-1 and TRBJ2-3; perhaps TRBD2 as D (7 bases). Germline CDR1 reads KGHDR; CDR2 reads SFDVKD. This CDR3 has 15 amino acids. Trimming took 3 bases from V and 0 from J, leaving 9 bases between them. The CDR3 is CATSDSGTSTDTQYF. The DNA of the CDR3 is TGTGCCACCAGTGATAGCGGGACAAGCACAGATACGCAGTATTTT.

Here the CDR3 reads CSAGELYEQYF. The CDR3 DNA is TGCAGCGCCGGGGAGTTGTACGAGCAGTACTTC. The V and J genes are TRBV29-1 and TRBJ2-7; D may be TRBD2 (5 bases). With 7 bases removed from V and 4 bases from J, the gap between germline ends came to 11 bases. CDR1 and CDR2 (germline): SQVTM, ANQGSEA. CDR3 size: 11 residues.

This chain uses TRBV28 with TRBJ1-4, with a possible D match to TRBD1 (6 bases). Trimming cost V 3 bases and J 5 bases, with 16 bases left between them. The germline V gene encodes CDR1 MDHEN and CDR2 SYDVKM. The CDR3 has 16 residues. This CDR3 reads CASSFLQTGSNEKLFF. The CDR3 coding sequence is TGTGCCAGCAGTTTCCTCCAGACAGGATCAAATGAAAAACTGTTTTTT.

V usage is TRBV2 and J usage is TRBJ1-1, with 8 bases identical to TRBD1. Germline V lookup: CDR1 SNHLY, CDR2 FYNNEI. The trim removed 6 bases at V and 4 bases at J, leaving 10 bases unmatched. CDR3 size: 15 residues. The CDR3 spells CASRYRGNWATEAFF. The CDR3, as DNA: TGTGCCAGCAGGTACAGGGGGAATTGGGCCACTGAAGCTTTCTTT.

This chain connects TRBV14 to TRBJ1-2; D uncertain. The length of the CDR3 is 13 residues. CDR1 is SGHDN and CDR2 is FVKESK in the germline V gene. V shed 1 base and J shed 7 bases, with 10 bases lying between them. In nucleotides, the CDR3 is TGTGCCAGCAGCCAAGCACTCCGGGGTGGCTACACCTTC. This sequence encodes CASSQALRGGYTF.

The count of this clone is one. The chain joins TRBV29-1 to TRBJ2-1; a possible D gene is TRBD1 (6 bases). Trimming took off 6 bases at V and 0 bases at J, with 9 bases between the two ends. The germline V gene encodes CDR1 SQVTM and CDR2 ANQGSEA. This CDR3 is built from 13 residues. The CDR3 DNA reads as TGCAGCGTCCTGACAGGCTCCTACAATGAGCAGTTCTTC. Amino acids: CSVLTGSYNEQFF.

The rearrangement links TRBV28 to TRBJ1-2; weak D call: TRBD1 (5 bases). The CDR3 loop spans 13 amino acids. CDR1 MDHEN and CDR2 SYDVKM come from the germline V gene. V lost 1 base, J lost 3 bases, and 6 bases lay in between. CDR3 nucleotide sequence: TGTGCCAGCAGTTTATCGGGGGACTATGGCTACACCTTC. This translates into CASSLSGDYGYTF.

The chain has TRBV3-1 (or the pseudogene TRBV3-2) and TRBJ2-7; D remains unclear. Deletions cut 0 bases from V and 3 bases from J, with 15 bases between. This CDR3 has 16 residues. Germline loops: CDR1 LGHDT, CDR2 YNNKEL (reference sequence). The CDR3 loop is CASSQDWAAPGYEQYF. As DNA, the CDR3 is TGTGCCAGCAGCCAAGATTGGGCAGCCCCAGGCTACGAGCAGTACTTC.

This sequence joins TRBV15 and TRBJ2-7; 9 bases fit TRBD1. The CDR3 covers 14 residues. Trimming took 5 bases from V and 4 from J; bases not matched to a gene: 6. CDR1 LNHNV and CDR2 YYDKDF come from the germline V gene (reference sequence). DNA of the CDR3: TGTGCCACCAGCGACAGGGGGGGGAATTACGAGCAGTACTTC. Amino acid sequence: CATSDRGGNYEQYF.

The count of this clone is one. This chain connects TRBV13 to TRBJ2-1, with D possibly matching TRBD2 (6 bases). The germline V and J ends were trimmed by 1 base and 7 bases, with 14 bases remaining between them. Germline V gives CDR1 PRHDT, CDR2 FYEKMQ (reference sequence). This CDR3 spans 15 amino acids. The chain's CDR3 is CASSLVEGPRNEQFF. In nucleotides, the CDR3 is TGTGCCAGCAGCTTAGTGGAGGGACCGCGGAATGAGCAGTTCTTC.

The chain links TRBV9 to TRBJ2-1, with 11 bases that match TRBD2. The CDR3 length is 17 residues. V gave up 3 bases and J gave up 12 bases; unmatched junction bases: 17. Germline V lookup: CDR1 SGDLS, CDR2 YYNGEE. In DNA, the CDR3 is TGTGCCAGCAGCGCGGGGGGGACTAGCGGTTCTCCCGAGAGGCAGTTCTTC. Its protein product is CASSAGGTSGSPERQFF.

The chain recombines TRBV7-2 with TRBJ2-4; 7 bases match TRBD2. The CDR3 covers 14 residues. CDR1 is SGHTA and CDR2 is FQGNSA in the germline V gene. V trimming: 3 bases; J trimming: 7 bases; junction bases outside the gene matches: 6. CDR3 loop: CASSLGMGGNIQYF. The CDR3 DNA sequence: TGTGCCAGCAGCTTGGGTATGGGGGGGAACATTCAGTACTTC.

This rearrangement joins TRBV18 to TRBJ1-2, with 9 positions matching TRBD1. Germline trimming cut 3 bases from V and 4 bases from J; bases unmatched to any gene: 9. Germline V gene data show CDR1 as KGHSH and CDR2 as LQKENI. The CDR3 has 16 amino acids. The DNA for the CDR3 is TGTGCCAGCTCACCCACCGGGACAGGGCTGAGCTATGGCTACACCTTC. Translation: CASSPTGTGLSYGYTF.

CDR3 loop: CASSLDGVPYEQYF. The CDR3 DNA reads TGCGCCAGCAGCTTGGACGGGGTCCCCTACGAGCAGTACTTC. The rearrangement links TRBV5-1 to TRBJ2-7, with a weak D call TRBD2 (5 bases). The CDR3 totals 14 residues. The ends were cut back, 0 bases at V and 2 bases at J, with 9 bases in the middle. The V gene's germline CDR1 is SGHRS and CDR2 YFSETQ.

The genes are TRBV7-9 and TRBJ1-2; perhaps TRBD1 as D (5 bases). The CDR3 sequence is 13 residues long. Per the germline V gene, CDR1 is SEHNR and CDR2 is FQNEAQ (reference sequence). V was shortened by 5 bases and J by 4 bases, with 11 bases between the two germline ends. The CDR3 sequence is CASSPTGLYGYTF. CDR3 DNA: TGTGCCAGCAGCCCTACGGGACTCTATGGCTACACCTTC.

V is TRBV4-3 and J is TRBJ2-3; 12 nucleotides align to TRBD2. Germline assignment: CDR1 LGHNA and CDR2 YSLEER. This CDR3 contains 17 residues. The trim removed 0 bases at V and 3 bases at J, leaving 4 bases unmatched. Here the CDR3 reads CASSQDLTSGRTDTQYF. CDR3 DNA sequence: TGCGCCAGCAGCCAAGATCTGACTAGCGGGAGAACAGATACGCAGTATTTT.

V is TRBV28 and J is TRBJ1-2, with D possibly being TRBD1 (6 bases). The V gene's germline CDR1 is MDHEN and CDR2 SYDVKM. The CDR3 is 14 residues long. The V end lost 5 bases, the J end lost 4 bases, and 14 bases lay between the germline ends. The CDR3 DNA reads TGTGCCAGCAGTCCCCCGAGAGGGGGCTATGGCTACACCTTC. It encodes CASSPPRGGYGYTF.

CDR3 bases: TGCGCCAGCAGCTTGGCTCTGGGGGCCGGTGAGCAGTTCTTC. This gives the protein CASSLALGAGEQFF. The chain recombines TRBV5-1 with TRBJ2-1; a possible D gene is TRBD1 (6 bases). The CDR3 length is 14 residues. Trimming shortened V by 0 bases and J by 9 bases, and 13 bases separated the two germline ends. Germline loops: CDR1 SGHRS, CDR2 YFSETQ. The full variable domain, completed using reference TRBV5-1 and TRBJ2-1, is KAGVTQTPRYLIKTRGQQVTLSCSPISGHRSVSWYQQTPGQGLQFLFEYFSETQRNKGNFPGRFSGRQFSNSRSEMNVSTLELGDSALYLCASSLALGAGEQFFGPGTRLTVL.

The sample holds one count of this clone. V usage is TRBV2 and J usage is TRBJ1-1; no clear D. Per the germline V gene, CDR1 is SNHLY and CDR2 is FYNNEI. There are 13 residues in the CDR3. Trimming left V 3 bases short and J 7 bases short, with 12 bases between. CDR3: CASSEVDLGEAFF. In DNA, the CDR3 is TGTGCCAGCAGTGAGGTAGACTTAGGTGAAGCTTTCTTT.

The J gene is TRBJ2-3, the V gene TRBV27; weak D call: TRBD1 (6 bases). Looked up from germline, CDR1 is MNHEY and CDR2 is SMNVEV (reference sequence). This CDR3 contains 18 residues. V gave up 5 bases and J gave up 2 bases, with 23 bases separating them. CDR3 sequence reads: CASSRTRLPDSFTDTQYF. DNA of the CDR3: TGTGCCAGCAGTCGAACTAGGCTTCCGGACAGTTTCACAGATACGCAGTATTTT.

The V call is TRBV5-1, the J call TRBJ1-6; 7 bases map to TRBD1. CDR1 SGHRS and CDR2 YFSETQ come from the germline V gene. Trimming at V came to 5 bases and at J to 7 bases, leaving 6 bases not matched to a gene. The CDR3 totals 14 residues. For the CDR3, the DNA is TGCGCCAGCAGTTGGACAGGCCCGAATTCACCCCTCCACTTT. This encodes CASSWTGPNSPLHF. The whole variable domain, filled in from reference TRBV5-1 and TRBJ1-6, reads KAGVTQTPRYLIKTRGQQVTLSCSPISGHRSVSWYQQTPGQGLQFLFEYFSETQRNKGNFPGRFSGRQFSNSRSEMNVSTLELGDSALYLCASSWTGPNSPLHFGNGTRLTVT.

The chain uses TRBV27 and TRBJ2-5; perhaps TRBD2 as D (7 bases). Germline values: CDR1 MNHEY, CDR2 SMNVEV (reference sequence). The V end lost 5 bases, the J end lost 5 bases, and 15 bases lay between the germline ends. This CDR3 region has 14 residues. CDR3 in DNA: TGTGCCAGCAGTGTAGGGGGGAGGGAGGAGACCCAGTACTTC. This translates into CASSVGGREETQYF.

The chain combines TRBV6-5 with TRBJ1-3; no reliable D call. The CDR3 runs to 15 residues. V was clipped by 6 bases and J by 0 bases, with 12 bases between them. Germline assignment: CDR1 MNHEY and CDR2 SVGAGI. CDR3 loop: CASRSTDSSGNTIYF. DNA of the CDR3: TGTGCCAGCAGGAGCACCGATAGCTCTGGAAACACCATATATTTT.

This rearrangement joins TRBV28 to TRBJ1-2, with D hard to call. Per germline, CDR1 MDHEN and CDR2 SYDVKM. Trimming stripped 8 bases from V and 0 bases from J, with 10 bases between. The CDR3 runs 13 residues. The CDR3 DNA follows: TGTGCCAGCGCATCGAGGGCTAACTATGGCTACACCTTC. It codes for CASASRANYGYTF.

The CDR3 coding sequence is TGTGCCAGCAGTTCCGGGACTAGGATGTACGAGCAGTACTTC. Its protein is CASSSGTRMYEQYF. The V call is TRBV27, the J call TRBJ2-7; 8 nucleotides agree with TRBD2. V was pared by 4 bases and J by 4 bases, with 6 bases of the junction left unmatched. The CDR3 extends over 14 amino acids. CDR1 is MNHEY and CDR2 is SMNVEV in the germline V gene (reference sequence).

V gene TRBV15 combines with J gene TRBJ2-7, with TRBD1 matching 7 bases. This CDR3 has 16 residues. J gave up 5 bases and V 6 bases, and 16 bases lay outside the gene matches. CDR1 and CDR2 from the germline V gene are LNHNV and YYDKDF (reference sequence). CDR3 nucleotide sequence: TGTGCCACCAGTACTAACCCGCTTAGGGGGCTGGACGAGCAGTACTTC. This gives the protein CATSTNPLRGLDEQYF.

J is TRBJ2-2 and V is TRBV7-9; D might be TRBD2 (6 bases). This CDR3 spans 14 amino acids. Looked up from germline, CDR1 is SEHNR and CDR2 is FQNEAQ (reference sequence). The ends were cut back, 7 bases at V and 6 bases at J, with 15 bases in the middle. The DNA of the CDR3 is TGTGCCAGCACGTCGGGGGAGCGGGCCGGGGAGCTGTTTTTT. It specifies CASTSGERAGELFF.